This TCR beta chain was obtained from a study of blood T cell repertoires in COVID-19 (dated by TCRdb to 2018 to 2020). Background on the whole study: Samples covering the acute and convalescent phases of COVID-19 were provided by collaborators in the United States, Italy and Spain. The material from the prospective study consisted of cDNA or gDNA derived from T cells, B-cell-depleted T cells, or PBMCs. A de-identified subject ID, COVID-19 status, age in years and sex were almost always included in the sample metadata. The samples were drawn from two sources: the first 160 participants of the ongoing ImmuneRACE study, and 950 to 1,500 subjects contributed by 6 global collaborators. Where HLA class I and class II types were available, the types were taken from metadata supplied by the sample provider, not from assay-based typing. Deeply sampled blood TCRbeta repertoires from subjects exposed to, actively infected with, or recovered from COVID-19 were included in the dataset. The repertoires were released in a freely available public database intended as a resource for research on the immune response to SARS-CoV-2. The paper's findings and limits, for the study overall: Clinical and demographic metadata were provided uncurated, with the amount varying by source and participant.

On this clone itself: Its antigen has not been determined. There are no base qualities to consult, and no much larger clone falls within one base.

CDR1 and CDR2 were assigned from the germline V gene as SGHRS and YFSETQ. From its cysteine to its phenylalanine, the CDR3 spans 14 amino acids. Just CDR3 DNA is preserved here, 42 bases in frame from base 1. V is cut by 0 bases and J by 9 bases, and the space between the germline ends is 13 bases. TCRbeta CDR3 regions were amplified from genomic DNA using the immunoSEQ Assay, a bias-controlled multiplex PCR. In the source study's methods: The number of nucleated cells in each sample was estimated by amplification of reference gene primers within the assay. To quantify the absolute abundance of each unique TCRbeta CDR3 rearrangement, sequence reads were collapsed and filtered. For each sample, productive Simpson clonality was calculated as the square root of Simpson's diversity index over productive rearrangements. TCRdb re-hosts the immuneACCESS table, in-frame sequences only. Its copies lack some clones; in the studies checked, an unresolved V gene accounts for under half of them, and the cause for the rest is not known. The DNA gave D and trimming, while V, J and clone size come from that table. This sample gives 61,000 or so clones in total; approximately 80% of them show up just once. 3.5% of the sample is held by the ten biggest clonotypes.

The collaborating institutions used their own protocols to collect whole blood in K2EDTA tubes. Collaborator samples were shipped for TCRbeta analysis as frozen whole blood, isolated PBMCs, or DNA extracted from either sample type. Sequencing was done on a sample of peripheral blood. The V and J genes are TRBV5-1 and TRBJ2-1; matching of 7 bases hints at TRBD2 as the D gene. The TCR was taken from a woman of 80 years or more with acute or convalescent COVID-19. The CDR3 protein: CASSLDGGPGEQFF. At the DNA level, the sequence is TGCGCCAGCAGCTTGGACGGGGGGCCTGGTGAGCAGTTCTTC.